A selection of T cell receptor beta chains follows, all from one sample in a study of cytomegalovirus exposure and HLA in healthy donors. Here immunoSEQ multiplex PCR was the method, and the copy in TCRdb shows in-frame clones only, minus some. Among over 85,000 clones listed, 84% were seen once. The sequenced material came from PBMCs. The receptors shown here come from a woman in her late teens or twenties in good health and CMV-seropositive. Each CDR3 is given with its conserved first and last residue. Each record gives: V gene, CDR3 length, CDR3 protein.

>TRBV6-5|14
CASRQGEWRDTQYF
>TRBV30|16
CAWSSVGTRVGSPLHF
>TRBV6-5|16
CASSFSSGGAHNEQFF
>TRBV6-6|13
CASSYSQIEGAFF
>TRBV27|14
CASSLYRAQETQYF
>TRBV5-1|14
CASSLGQGDQPQHF
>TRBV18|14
CASSPTQGRTEAFF
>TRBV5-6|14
CASSLKDSNYGYTF
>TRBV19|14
CASSMEVGQETQYF
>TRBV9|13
CASSDRGDSPLHF
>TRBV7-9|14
CASSTRTGIYEQYF